What follows are 30 T cell receptor beta chains derived from one specimen sequenced in a study of post-analysis software for immune sequencing data. Their antigens are not known. TCR beta cDNA libraries had unique molecular identifiers. From the PCR reads, TCRdb called clonotypes with MiXCR, one entry per CDR3 protein. The repertoire consists of around 770,000 distinct CDR3 sequences, with about 43% occurring once and the leading ten covering just under 5%. Points from the study as a whole: Patients used four to six TRBV segments, including TRBV5-6, TRBV5-1 and TRBV20-1, more often than controls.

The specimen sequenced was blood. The receptors derive from a girl under 18 with multiple sclerosis.

The V gene is TRBV12-3 or TRBV12-4, the J gene TRBJ2-4; D may be TRBD2 (5 bases). With the DNA end fitting TRBJ2-7 better, the J assignment may be wrong. The CDR3 contains 16 residues. The DNA for the CDR3 is TGTGCCAGCAGTTTTTTTCCGCCTAGGACTTCCGACGAGCAGTACTTC. Its protein is CASSFFPPRTSDEQYF.

V gene TRBV5-1 combines with J gene TRBJ2-7; 8 bases agree with TRBD1. The ends lost 4 bases at V and 3 bases at J; junction bases unmatched: 9. The CDR3 covers 15 residues. CDR1 SGHRS and CDR2 YFSETQ come from the germline V gene. CDR3 loop: CASSVRQGSDYEQYF. CDR3 coding DNA: TGCGCCAGCAGCGTCCGACAGGGGTCGGACTACGAGCAGTACTTC.

This chain uses TRBV20-1 with TRBJ2-7, with no clear D. Germline CDR1 is DFQATT and CDR2 is SNEGSKA (reference sequence). The V end lost 6 bases, the J end lost 7 bases, and 22 bases lay between the germline ends. The CDR3 sequence is 14 residues long. CDR3 residues: CSARRAGQGREQYF. The CDR3 DNA reads TGCAGTGCACGTCGGGCAGGCCAAGGCAGGGAGCAGTACTTC.

This clonotype was counted between two and nine times. The chain employs TRBV15 and TRBJ2-5; TRBD1 aligns across 10 bases. CDR3 size: 18 residues. Looked up from germline, CDR1 is LNHNV and CDR2 is YYDKDF (reference sequence). The V and J ends lost 2 bases and 2 bases, in that order; junction bases with no gene match: 11. This chain's CDR3 is CATSRPSGQGEGQETQYF. CDR3 DNA sequence: TGTGCCACCAGCAGACCCTCAGGACAGGGGGAGGGACAAGAGACCCAGTACTTC.

V is TRBV5-6 and J is TRBJ1-2; TRBD1 agrees at 8 bases. V was pared by 2 bases and J by 0 bases, with 6 bases of the junction left unmatched. The CDR3 contains 16 residues. Germline-derived CDR1 and CDR2 are SGHDT and YYEEEE. CDR3 loop: CASSFAGTGANYGYTF. The CDR3 bases are TGTGCCAGCAGCTTCGCCGGGACAGGAGCTAACTATGGCTACACCTTC.

This clonotype occurred a few times. The genes are TRBV29-1 and TRBJ2-3; perhaps D is TRBD1 or TRBD2 (5 bases each). Germline assignment: CDR1 SQVTM and CDR2 ANQGSEA. Between the trimmed V and J ends, which lost 3 bases and 8 bases, there was a span of 15 bases. This CDR3 is built from 13 residues. The CDR3 reads CSVDGQGVVTQYF. The CDR3 bases are TGCAGCGTTGATGGTCAGGGAGTGGTTACGCAGTATTTT.

This clonotype was seen a few times. The chain links TRBV6-5 to TRBJ1-4; 8 bases are a match to TRBD1. CDR3 size: 14 residues. CDR1 MNHEY and CDR2 SVGAGI come from the germline V gene. The V gene end was trimmed by 7 bases and the J gene end by 8 bases; junction bases not matched to a gene: 9. The CDR3 coding sequence is TGTGCCAGCAAGGTGACAGGGGCGAGCGAAAAACTGTTTTTT. It translates to CASKVTGASEKLFF.

The rearrangement joins TRBV5-1 to TRBJ2-7; TRBD2 aligns across 7 bases. The V gene end was trimmed by 0 bases and the J gene end by 3 bases; junction bases not matched to a gene: 6. This CDR3 is built from 15 residues. Germline V gene sequence: CDR1 SGHRS, CDR2 YFSETQ. CDR3 DNA sequence: TGCGCCAGCAGCTTGGACGGGGGGAGCTTCTACGAGCAGTACTTC. Protein product: CASSLDGGSFYEQYF. Drawing the rest from reference TRBV5-1 and TRBJ2-7, the complete variable domain is KAGVTQTPRYLIKTRGQQVTLSCSPISGHRSVSWYQQTPGQGLQFLFEYFSETQRNKGNFPGRFSGRQFSNSRSEMNVSTLELGDSALYLCASSLDGGSFYEQYFGPGTRLTVT.

This chain uses TRBV20-1 with TRBJ2-1; TRBD1 is a possible D gene (5 bases). Germline V gene data show CDR1 as DFQATT and CDR2 as SNEGSKA (reference sequence). This CDR3 region has 16 residues. V lost 5 bases and J lost 0, with 17 bases in between. The CDR3: CSALPLDSSSYNEQFF. CDR3 bases: TGCAGTGCTCTACCTTTAGACAGCAGCTCCTACAATGAGCAGTTCTTC.

The V and J genes are TRBV10-3 and TRBJ2-1, with 7 bases that match TRBD2. Per the germline V gene, CDR1 is ENHRY and CDR2 is SYGVKD. The CDR3 is 16 amino acids. With 0 bases clipped from V and 4 bases from J, the junction kept 6 bases outside the gene matches. The CDR3 nucleotides read TGTGCCATCAGTGAGTCCATGGCGGGGGAATACAATGAGCAGTTCTTC. This translates into CAISESMAGEYNEQFF.

This clonotype was counted a single time. The chain links TRBV3-1 to TRBJ2-3, with D uncertain. Trimming took 0 bases from V and 6 from J, leaving 16 bases between them. In germline, CDR1 is LGHDT, CDR2 YNNKEL (reference sequence). The CDR3 consists of 16 residues. The CDR3 sequence: CASSQDDGPTPDTQYF. The CDR3 nucleotides are TGTGCCAGCAGCCAAGATGATGGTCCCACTCCCGATACGCAGTATTTT.

The rearrangement uses TRBV12-5 and TRBJ2-7; D possibly corresponds to TRBD2 (5 bases). The CDR3 covers 13 residues. CDR1 is LGHNT and CDR2 is FRNRAP in the germline V gene. V lost 0 bases and J lost 3, with 6 bases in between. Here the CDR3 reads CASGLVGSYEQYF. DNA of the CDR3: TGTGCTAGTGGTTTGGTGGGGAGCTACGAGCAGTACTTC.

The chain combines TRBV7-2 with TRBJ1-2, with TRBD1 as a possible D gene (5 bases). From germline, CDR1 is SGHTA and CDR2 FQGNSA. The CDR3 totals 14 residues. Trimming left V 5 bases short and J 2 bases short, with 12 bases between. CDR3 in amino acids: CASSNRTGNYGYTF. The CDR3 region has the DNA TGTGCCAGCAGCAACAGGACGGGGAACTATGGCTACACCTTC.

The chain links TRBV3-1 to TRBJ2-1; 14 nucleotides agree with TRBD2. CDR1 and CDR2 from the germline V gene are LGHDT and YNNKEL (reference sequence). J gave up 4 bases and V 5 bases, and 16 bases lay outside the gene matches. The CDR3 runs to 20 residues. The CDR3 nucleotides read TGTGCCAGCAGCTCGACCAGACTAGCGGGAGGGCGGTGGGTATACAATGAGCAGTTCTTC. Protein sequence: CASSSTRLAGGRWVYNEQFF.

The genes are TRBV6-5 and TRBJ2-1; TRBD1 matches at 9 bases. The CDR3 extends over 20 amino acids. Germline V gene lookup returns CDR1 MNHEY and CDR2 SVGAGI. V dropped 2 bases and J dropped 8; count of bases not matched to a gene: 22. CDR3: CASSYIDRGWGTNPLDEQFF. CDR3 nucleotides: TGTGCCAGCAGTTACATCGACAGGGGGTGGGGGACTAACCCTTTGGATGAGCAGTTCTTC.

This clonotype was recorded a few times. V is TRBV4-3 and J is TRBJ2-5, with TRBD1 matching over 8 bases. Germline V lookup: CDR1 LGHNA, CDR2 YSLEER. Trimming cost V 0 bases and J 5 bases; bases outside gene matches: 5. The CDR3 sequence is 15 residues long. The CDR3 protein is CASSQEGQGPETQYF. The CDR3 DNA follows: TGCGCCAGCAGCCAAGAAGGACAGGGACCCGAGACCCAGTACTTC.

The table lists this clonotype with a few counts. The chain recombines TRBV20-1 with TRBJ1-2; perhaps TRBD1 as D (5 bases). The CDR3 is 14 amino acids. CDR1 is DFQATT and CDR2 is SNEGSKA in the germline V gene (reference sequence). Trimming stripped 0 bases from V and 0 bases from J, with 8 bases between. CDR3 amino acids: CSARDRGTNYGYTF. CDR3 nucleotides: TGCAGTGCTAGAGATCGGGGGACTAACTATGGCTACACCTTC.

This clonotype was detected only a few times. V gene TRBV9 combines with J gene TRBJ1-2, with D unclear. The V gene's germline CDR1 is SGDLS and CDR2 YYNGEE. This CDR3 has 14 residues. Trimming took off 0 bases at V and 4 bases at J, with 10 bases between the two ends. The chain's CDR3 is CASSVEPDSYGYTF. The DNA of the CDR3 is TGTGCCAGCAGCGTAGAGCCGGATTCCTATGGCTACACCTTC.

This clonotype was observed a few times. The genes are TRBV29-1 and TRBJ2-1, with D perhaps TRBD1 (6 bases). Looked up from germline, CDR1 is SQVTM and CDR2 is ANQGSEA. This CDR3 has 13 residues. V dropped 6 bases and J dropped 8 bases, with 17 bases sitting between them. The CDR3 DNA sequence: TGCAGCGTCCCAGCCCCTACAGGGCATGAGCAGTTCTTC. This translates into CSVPAPTGHEQFF.

The chain recombines TRBV20-1 with TRBJ2-7, with D unresolved. There are 14 residues in the CDR3. Germline V gene lookup returns CDR1 DFQATT and CDR2 SNEGSKA (reference sequence). The germline V and J ends were trimmed by 0 bases and 3 bases, with 12 bases remaining between them. The CDR3 here is CSARDSLFSYEQYF. CDR3 nucleotide sequence: TGCAGTGCTAGAGATAGCTTGTTTAGCTACGAGCAGTACTTC.

The rearrangement uses TRBV6-5 and TRBJ1-2, with 8 bases matching TRBD1. This CDR3 region has 14 residues. V dropped 6 bases and J dropped 4; count of bases not matched to a gene: 7. Germline CDR1 is MNHEY and CDR2 is SVGAGI. The CDR3 DNA sequence: TGTGCCAGCAGCCGGACAGGGAAGATCTATGGCTACACCTTC. It codes for CASSRTGKIYGYTF.

In its sample, this clonotype was seen a few times. The J gene is TRBJ2-3, the V gene TRBV15; TRBD2 might be the D (6 bases). This CDR3 contains 16 residues. Germline V CDR1 and CDR2: LNHNV, YYDKDF (reference sequence). V was pared by 1 base and J by 1 base, with 12 bases between. The CDR3 region has the DNA TGTGCCACCAGCAGAGGTCCGGGAGAGGGCACAGATACGCAGTATTTT. This gives the protein CATSRGPGEGTDTQYF.

The V gene is TRBV5-1, the J gene TRBJ2-7; D uncertain. The V gene's germline CDR1 is SGHRS and CDR2 YFSETQ. The length of the CDR3 is 15 residues. The V and J ends lost 5 bases and 3 bases respectively, with 18 bases between them. CDR3 amino acids: CASRNRSSDRYEQYF. The CDR3, as DNA: TGCGCCAGCAGGAACCGGAGCTCCGATCGCTACGAGCAGTACTTC.

The chain couples TRBV7-9 to TRBJ2-1; 10 bases agree with TRBD2. V trimming: 5 bases; J trimming: 8 bases; junction bases outside the gene matches: 6. There are 14 residues in the CDR3. CDR1 and CDR2 (germline): SEHNR, FQNEAQ (reference sequence). The CDR3 bases are TGTGCCAGCAGCGCTAGCGGGAGAGCCCATGAGCAGTTCTTC. Translating gives CASSASGRAHEQFF.

The sample holds many counts of this clonotype. The CDR3 nucleotides read TGTGCCAGCAGCTTAGGGCAGGGGGGCTACAATGAGCAGTTCTTC. It translates to CASSLGQGGYNEQFF. The chain uses TRBV7-9 and TRBJ2-1, with D maybe TRBD1 (7 bases). The germline V gene has CDR1 SEHNR and CDR2 FQNEAQ (reference sequence). The CDR3 is made up of 15 amino acids. Trimming removed 1 base at V and 3 bases at J, with 10 bases between.

In this sample, this clonotype turned up once. V and J are TRBV7-2 and TRBJ2-1; D possibly matches TRBD1 or TRBD2 (5 bases each). The germline gives CDR1 SGHTA, CDR2 FQGNSA. This CDR3 is built from 16 residues. The germline V and J ends were trimmed by 5 bases and 2 bases, with 16 bases remaining between them. Here the CDR3 reads CASSREGTIPYNEQFF. The DNA of the CDR3 is TGTGCCAGCAGCAGAGAAGGGACCATCCCCTACAATGAGCAGTTCTTC.

A single count supports this clonotype. The V gene is TRBV29-1, the J gene TRBJ2-7; 8 bases match TRBD2. The last part of the DNA fits TRBJ2-5 better; the J call may be wrong. This CDR3 spans 13 amino acids. Germline-derived CDR1 and CDR2 are SQVTM and ANQGSEA. CDR3 nucleotides: TGCAGCGTCGACGGGGGGGGCGGAAAGACCCAGTACTTC. Its protein product is CSVDGGGGKTQYF.

The J gene is TRBJ2-1, the V gene TRBV7-3; 12 nucleotides line up with TRBD2. CDR3 length equals 22 residues. The ends lost 3 bases at V and 0 bases at J; junction bases unmatched: 18. Germline CDR1 is SGHTA and CDR2 is FQGTGA. The CDR3 protein is CASSFAPLGLAGRPSSYNEQFF. The CDR3 nucleotides are TGTGCCAGCAGCTTCGCCCCCCTTGGACTAGCGGGAAGACCAAGCTCCTACAATGAGCAGTTCTTC.

The chain employs TRBV27 and TRBJ2-5; D is possibly TRBD1 (7 bases). This CDR3 region has 12 residues. Germline lookup yields CDR1 MNHEY and CDR2 SMNVEV (reference sequence). Trimming stripped 4 bases from V and 10 bases from J, with 13 bases between. The CDR3 DNA follows: TGTGCCAGCAGTTCCGACAGGGAGGTCCAGTACTTC. Translated, it gives CASSSDREVQYF.

The chain has TRBV15 and TRBJ2-5; D gene unclear. CDR1 and CDR2 from the germline V gene are LNHNV and YYDKDF (reference sequence). Trimming pared 1 base from V and 1 base from J, leaving 16 bases between. The CDR3 is 17 residues long. The CDR3 DNA sequence: TGTGCCACCAGCAGAGTACCCAACCCGCCTTCCCAAGAGACCCAGTACTTC. It encodes CATSRVPNPPSQETQYF.